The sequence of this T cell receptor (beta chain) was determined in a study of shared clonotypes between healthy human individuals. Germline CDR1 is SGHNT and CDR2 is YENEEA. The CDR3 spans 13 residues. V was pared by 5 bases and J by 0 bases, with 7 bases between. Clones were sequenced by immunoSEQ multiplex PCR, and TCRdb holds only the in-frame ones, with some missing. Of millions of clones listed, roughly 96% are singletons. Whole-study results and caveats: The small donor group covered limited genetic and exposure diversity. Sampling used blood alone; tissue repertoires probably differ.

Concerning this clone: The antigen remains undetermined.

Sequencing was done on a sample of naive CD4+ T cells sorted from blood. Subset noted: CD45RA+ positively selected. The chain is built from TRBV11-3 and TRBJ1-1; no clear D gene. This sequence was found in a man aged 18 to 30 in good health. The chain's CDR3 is CASSINMNTEAFF. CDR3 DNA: TGTGCCAGCAGCATCAATATGAACACTGAAGCTTTCTTT. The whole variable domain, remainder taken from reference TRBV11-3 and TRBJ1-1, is EAGVVQSPRYKIIEKKQPVAFWCNPISGHNTLYWYLQNLGQGPELLIRYENEEAVDDSQLPKDRFSAERLKGVDSTLKIQPAELGDSAVYLCASSINMNTEAFFGQGTRLTVV.